This T cell receptor (beta chain) was sequenced in a study of T cell responses to AZD1222 COVID-19 vaccine. Pooled samples include second doses given at about 4 or 12 weeks. Study-wide results and limits: Donor demographics were predominantly white British with a female majority; clonal diversity may be underestimated. No day 14 peak samples; only post-peak repertoires were characterized. Elevations in Spike-specific TCR breadth and depth followed administration of two AZD1222 doses.

Assay: immunoSEQ multiplex PCR; the TCRdb copy retains only in-frame clones and omits some. This sample carries about 150,000 clones, under 95% of them seen once, and the ten largest clones take less than 2%. In the case of this clone: What it binds is not known.

The sequence was collected from an adult who received the AZD1222 COVID-19 vaccine. The input for sequencing was peripheral blood, taken 28 days after the second AZD1222 dose.

In DNA, the CDR3 is TGTGCCAGCAGTCTCACATTAAGGGAGGGGGAGTATGGCTACACCTTC. Translating gives CASSLTLREGEYGYTF. The gene calls are TRBV2 and TRBJ1-2, with a tentative D call TRBD1 (6 bases). CDR3 length equals 16 residues. Germline loops: CDR1 SNHLY, CDR2 FYNNEI. V lost 5 bases, J lost 5 bases, and 21 bases lay in between.